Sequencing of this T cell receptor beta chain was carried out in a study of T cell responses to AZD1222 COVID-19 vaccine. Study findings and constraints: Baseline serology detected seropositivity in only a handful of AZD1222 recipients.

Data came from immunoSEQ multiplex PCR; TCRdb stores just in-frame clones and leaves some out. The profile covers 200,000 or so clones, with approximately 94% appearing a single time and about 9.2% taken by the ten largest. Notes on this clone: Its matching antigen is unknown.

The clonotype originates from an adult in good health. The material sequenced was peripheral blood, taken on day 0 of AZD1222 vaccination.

DNA for the CDR3: TGTGCCAGCTCTCTTCGGACAGAAGTAAATTCACCCCTCCACTTT. Its translation is CASSLRTEVNSPLHF. The chain has TRBV18 and TRBJ1-6; TRBD1 might be the D (6 bases). The CDR3 spans 15 residues. The V gene lost 6 bases and the J gene lost 7 bases, with 16 bases spanning the gap. Germline CDR1 and CDR2: KGHSH and LQKENI.